This TCR beta chain was sequenced for a study of T cell changes during pregnancy in multiple sclerosis. Germline V gives CDR1 MNHEY, CDR2 SMNVEV (reference sequence). V gave up 5 bases and J gave up 3 bases, with 16 bases separating them. This CDR3 has 15 residues. Here immunoSEQ multiplex PCR was the method, and the copy in TCRdb shows in-frame clones only, minus some. Of about 74,000 clones listed, roughly 91% are singletons. The sequences come from peripheral blood, collected in the third trimester of pregnancy. The genes are TRBV27 and TRBJ1-2; no clear D. The origin of this receptor is a female donor with multiple sclerosis, enrolled in a pregnancy study. The CDR3 nucleotides read TGTGCCAGCAGTCTTAAATCTACCGGGGACTATGGCTACACCTTC. This translates into CASSLKSTGDYGYTF.